The clone carrying this T cell receptor (beta chain) appeared a few times. The entry originates in a study of cytomegalovirus exposure and HLA in healthy donors. Primers: 60 Vbeta forward and 13 Jbeta reverse. Clones were read by immunoSEQ multiplex PCR, and TCRdb kept only the in-frame ones, dropping some. Of about 180,000 clones in the sample, around 80% are singletons; the top ten hold about 1.6%. Specimen: PBMCs. This receptor was obtained from a man between 18 and 29 years old in good health and CMV-seronegative.

The CDR3 sequence: CASSESQVSAGYTF. For the CDR3, the DNA is TGTGCCAGCAGTGAATCCCAGGTTTCGGCTGGCTACACCTTC. The chain joins TRBV25-1 to TRBJ1-2; D not resolved. This CDR3 has 14 amino acids. The germline V gene has CDR1 MGHDK and CDR2 SYGVNS. V lost 1 base and J lost 7, with 13 bases in between.